A selection of T cell receptor beta chains follows, all from one sample in a study of radiation and T cells in renal cell carcinoma. Only in-frame clones appear in the TCRdb table, and some are missing; sequencing was by immunoSEQ multiplex PCR. Counted here are 110,000 to 150,000 clones, about 88% occurring once; the ten biggest clones make up about 12%. The specimen comprised blood, sampled from a patient whose treatment included radiotherapy and nephrectomy. The receptors shown here come from a woman in her 50s with renal cell carcinoma. CDR3s include the opening cysteine and the closing phenylalanine or tryptophan. D genes are given only for firm matches. Size is stated for part of the rows, as once, few or many counts, or as a class when the clone is expanded.

size | J | V | D | DNA | CDR3
- | TRBJ2-7 | TRBV5-1 | - | TGCGCCAGCAGCGCCCTTGGGGGCAGGGAGGCCGAGCAGTACTTC | CASSALGGREAEQYF
once | TRBJ2-2 | TRBV11-2 | TRBD1 | TGTGCCAGCAGCAAACGACAGGGTGTAACCGGGGAGCTGTTTTTT | CASSKRQGVTGELFF
- | TRBJ2-7 | TRBV7-9 | - | TGTGCCATCCGACAGGGAGGTTCCGAGCAGTACTTC | CAIRQGGSEQYF
- | TRBJ2-4 | TRBV4-1 | TRBD1 | TGCGCCAGCAGCGGGAGACAGGGAGCGGCCAAAAACATTCAGTACTTC | CASSGRQGAAKNIQYF
once | TRBJ1-6 | TRBV11-2 | - | TGTGCCAGCGGGCAAGACGATTCACCCCTCCACTTT | CASGQDDSPLHF
- | TRBJ2-2 | TRBV5-1 | - | TGCGCCAGCAGCTTAAGGACTGACAACACCGGGGAGCTGTTTTTT | CASSLRTDNTGELFF
- | TRBJ2-5 | TRBV15 | - | TGTGCCACCAGCAGAGGTCCAGGGGAAGAGACCCAGTACTTC | CATSRGPGEETQYF
- | TRBJ1-4 | TRBV9 | TRBD1 | TGTGCCAGCAGCACCCGGACAGGGGAGGGTGAAAAACTGTTTTTT | CASSTRTGEGEKLFF
few | TRBJ2-5 | TRBV13 | TRBD2 | TGTGCCAGCAGCATCGGGACTAGCGGGGAAGAGACCCAGTACTTC | CASSIGTSGEETQYF
once | TRBJ1-2 | TRBV6-5 | - | TGTGCCAGCAGTCCGGGGCGGACATATGGCTACACCTTC | CASSPGRTYGYTF
- | TRBJ1-1 | TRBV19 | - | TGTGCCAGTAGTATTTCTGGCAGACCTAACACTGAAGCTTTCTTT | CASSISGRPNTEAFF
- | TRBJ1-1 | TRBV19 | - | TGTGCCAGTAGTATGGAGGGACGGAAAATGAACACTGAAGCTTTCTTT | CASSMEGRKMNTEAFF
few | TRBJ2-2 | TRBV29-1 | TRBD1 | TGCAGCGTTGAACGAGGCAGGGGGACCGGGGAGCTGTTTTTT | CSVERGRGTGELFF
- | TRBJ2-3 | TRBV9 | - | TGTGCCAGCAGCGTAGTAGGTTCTAGCGCCGATACGCAGTATTTT | CASSVVGSSADTQYF
- | TRBJ1-2 | TRBV5-1 | TRBD1 | TGCGCCAGCAGCCGACAGGGGGTTGATGGCTACACCTTC | CASSRQGVDGYTF
- | TRBJ1-2 | TRBV6-5 | - | TGTGCCAGCAGCGAATACAGGGTTGGCTATGGCTACACCTTC | CASSEYRVGYGYTF
- | TRBJ2-5 | TRBV5-6 | TRBD1 | TGTGCCAGCAGCTTGGCATGGACAGGATTAGAGACCCAGTACTTC | CASSLAWTGLETQYF
once | TRBJ1-2 | TRBV6-1 | - | TGTGCCAGCAGTCTTACATATTATGGCTACACCTTC | CASSLTYYGYTF
- | TRBJ2-2 | TRBV5-1 | - | TGCGCCAGCAGCTTGTTTCCGGGGAACACCGGGGAGCTGTTTTTT | CASSLFPGNTGELFF
- | TRBJ1-5 | TRBV19 | - | TGTGCCAGTACCCCGGGGGGCTTCCATCAGCCCCAGCATTTT | CASTPGGFHQPQHF
- | TRBJ1-3 | TRBV2 | - | TGTGCCAGCAGTGAAGAGAGAAACACCATATATTTT | CASSEERNTIYF
few | TRBJ1-1 | TRBV2 | - | TGTGCCAGCAGTGCGGGGACGGTGGGGACTGAAGCTTTCTTT | CASSAGTVGTEAFF
- | TRBJ1-1 | TRBV11-1 | - | TGTGCCAGCAGCCCCGGGGAGGGAGCTTTCTTT | CASSPGEGAFF
few | TRBJ2-2 | TRBV5-1 | - | TGCGCCAGCAGCTTAAACGCTCCCGGGGAGCTGTTTTTT | CASSLNAPGELFF
- | TRBJ2-3 | TRBV5-4 | TRBD2 | TGTGCCAGCAGCTTGGAAAGGGGACTAGCGGTATCAGATACGCAGTATTTT | CASSLERGLAVSDTQYF
- | TRBJ1-4 | TRBV9 | - | TGTGCCAGCAGCCCCCGGTCGGCAACTAATGAAAAACTGTTTTTT | CASSPRSATNEKLFF
- | TRBJ2-7 | TRBV6-1 | - | TGTGCCAGCAGTGAAGGAAACAGTCGCGAGCAGTACTTC | CASSEGNSREQYF
- | TRBJ2-7 | TRBV5-1 | - | TGCGCCAGCAGCTTGGGCGGGTACGAGCAGTACTTC | CASSLGGYEQYF